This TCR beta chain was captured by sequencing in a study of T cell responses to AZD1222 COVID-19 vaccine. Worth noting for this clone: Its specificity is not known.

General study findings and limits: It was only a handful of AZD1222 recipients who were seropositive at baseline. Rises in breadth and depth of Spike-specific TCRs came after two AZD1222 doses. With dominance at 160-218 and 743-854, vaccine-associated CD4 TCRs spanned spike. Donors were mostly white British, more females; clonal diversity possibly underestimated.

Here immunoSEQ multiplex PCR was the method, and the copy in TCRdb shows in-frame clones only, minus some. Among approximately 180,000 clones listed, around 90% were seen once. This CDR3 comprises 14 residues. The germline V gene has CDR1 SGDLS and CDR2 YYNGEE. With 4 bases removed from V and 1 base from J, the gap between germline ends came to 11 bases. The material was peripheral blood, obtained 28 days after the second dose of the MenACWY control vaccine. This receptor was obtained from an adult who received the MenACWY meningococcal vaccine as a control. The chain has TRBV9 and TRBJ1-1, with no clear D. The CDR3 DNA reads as TGTGCCAGCAGCCCCCGCGTGGGGAACACTGAAGCTTTCTTT. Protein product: CASSPRVGNTEAFF.